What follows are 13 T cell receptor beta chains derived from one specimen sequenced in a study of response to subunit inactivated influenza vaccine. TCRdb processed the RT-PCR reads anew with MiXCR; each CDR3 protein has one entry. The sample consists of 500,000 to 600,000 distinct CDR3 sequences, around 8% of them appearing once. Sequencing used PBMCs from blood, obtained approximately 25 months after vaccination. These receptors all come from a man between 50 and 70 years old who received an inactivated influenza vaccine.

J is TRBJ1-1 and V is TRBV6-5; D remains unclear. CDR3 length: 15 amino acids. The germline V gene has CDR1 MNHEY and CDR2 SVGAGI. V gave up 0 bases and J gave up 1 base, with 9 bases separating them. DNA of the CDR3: TGTGCCAGCAGTTACTCGAAAGGAGGGAACACTGAAGCTTTCTTT. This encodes CASSYSKGGNTEAFF.

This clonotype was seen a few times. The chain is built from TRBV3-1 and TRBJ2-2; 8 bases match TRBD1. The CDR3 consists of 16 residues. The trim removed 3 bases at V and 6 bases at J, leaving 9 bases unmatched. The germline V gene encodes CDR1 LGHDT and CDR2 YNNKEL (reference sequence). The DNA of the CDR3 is TGTGCCAGCAGCCACGACAGGGGCACTATCCCCGGGGAGCTGTTTTTT. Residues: CASSHDRGTIPGELFF.

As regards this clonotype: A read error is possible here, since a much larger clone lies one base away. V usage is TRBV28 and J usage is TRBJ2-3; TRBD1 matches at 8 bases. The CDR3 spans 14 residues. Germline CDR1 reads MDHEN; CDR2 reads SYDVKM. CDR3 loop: CSSSRQGFTDTQYF. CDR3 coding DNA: TGTTCCAGCAGTCGACAGGGGTTTACAGATACGCAGTATTTT.

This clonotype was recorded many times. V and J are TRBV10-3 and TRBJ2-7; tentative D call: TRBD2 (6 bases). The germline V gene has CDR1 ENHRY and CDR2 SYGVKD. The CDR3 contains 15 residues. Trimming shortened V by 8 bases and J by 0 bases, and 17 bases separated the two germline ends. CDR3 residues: CAISPGTGLSYEQYF. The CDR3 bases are TGTGCCATCTCCCCCGGGACTGGGCTCTCCTACGAGCAGTACTTC.

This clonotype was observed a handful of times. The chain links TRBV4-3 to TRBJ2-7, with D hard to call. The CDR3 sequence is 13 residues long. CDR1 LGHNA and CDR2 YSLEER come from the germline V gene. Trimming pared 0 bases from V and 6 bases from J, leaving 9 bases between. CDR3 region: CASSQDVGREQYF. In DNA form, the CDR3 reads TGCGCCAGCAGCCAAGATGTAGGACGCGAGCAGTACTTC.

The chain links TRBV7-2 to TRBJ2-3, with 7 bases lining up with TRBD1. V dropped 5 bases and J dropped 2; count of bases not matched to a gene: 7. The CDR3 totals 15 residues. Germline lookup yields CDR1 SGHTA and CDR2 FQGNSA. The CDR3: CASSTQTGNTDTQYF. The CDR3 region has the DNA TGTGCCAGCAGCACACAGACAGGGAACACAGATACGCAGTATTTT.

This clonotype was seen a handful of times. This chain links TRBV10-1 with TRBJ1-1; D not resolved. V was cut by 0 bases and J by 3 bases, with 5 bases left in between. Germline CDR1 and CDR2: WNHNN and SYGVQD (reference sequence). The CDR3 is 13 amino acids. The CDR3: CASSESPYTEAFF. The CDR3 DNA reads TGCGCCAGCAGTGAGTCGCCCTACACTGAAGCTTTCTTT.

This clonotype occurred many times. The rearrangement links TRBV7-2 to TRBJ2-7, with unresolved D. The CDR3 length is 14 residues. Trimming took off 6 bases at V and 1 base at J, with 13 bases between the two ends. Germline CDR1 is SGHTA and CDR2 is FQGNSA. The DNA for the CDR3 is TGTGCCAGCAGTTTACCGCGGCAGTCCTACGAGCAGTACTTC. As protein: CASSLPRQSYEQYF.

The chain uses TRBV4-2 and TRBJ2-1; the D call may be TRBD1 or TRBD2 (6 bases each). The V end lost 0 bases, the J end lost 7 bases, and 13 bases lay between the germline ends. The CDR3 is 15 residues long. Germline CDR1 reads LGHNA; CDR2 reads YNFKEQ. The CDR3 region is CASSQDWWGANEQFF. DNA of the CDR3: TGTGCCAGCAGCCAAGATTGGTGGGGGGCAAATGAGCAGTTCTTC.

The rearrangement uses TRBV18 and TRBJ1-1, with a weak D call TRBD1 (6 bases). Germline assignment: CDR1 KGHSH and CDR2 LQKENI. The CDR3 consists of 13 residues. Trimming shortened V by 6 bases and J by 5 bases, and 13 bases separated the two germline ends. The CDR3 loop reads CASSDSLGTEAFF. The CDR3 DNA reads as TGTGCCAGCTCGGACAGCTTGGGGACTGAAGCTTTCTTT.

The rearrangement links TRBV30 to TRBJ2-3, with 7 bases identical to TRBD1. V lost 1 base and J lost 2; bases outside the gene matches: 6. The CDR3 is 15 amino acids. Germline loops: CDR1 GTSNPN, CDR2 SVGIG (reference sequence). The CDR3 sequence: CAWSDPTGHTDTQYF. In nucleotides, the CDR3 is TGTGCCTGGAGTGACCCGACAGGGCACACAGATACGCAGTATTTT.

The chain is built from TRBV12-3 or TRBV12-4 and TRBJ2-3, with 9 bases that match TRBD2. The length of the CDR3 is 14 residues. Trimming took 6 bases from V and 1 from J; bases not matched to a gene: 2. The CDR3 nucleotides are TGTGCCAGCAGCAAGCGGGGGGGCACAGATACGCAGTATTTT. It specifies CASSKRGGTDTQYF.

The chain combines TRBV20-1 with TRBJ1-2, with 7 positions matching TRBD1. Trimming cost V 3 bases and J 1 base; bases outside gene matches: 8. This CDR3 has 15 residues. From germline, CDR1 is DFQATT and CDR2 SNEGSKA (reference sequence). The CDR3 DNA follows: TGCAGTGCTAGGGGAGGGAACAGGGGTAACTATGGCTACACCTTC. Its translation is CSARGGNRGNYGYTF.